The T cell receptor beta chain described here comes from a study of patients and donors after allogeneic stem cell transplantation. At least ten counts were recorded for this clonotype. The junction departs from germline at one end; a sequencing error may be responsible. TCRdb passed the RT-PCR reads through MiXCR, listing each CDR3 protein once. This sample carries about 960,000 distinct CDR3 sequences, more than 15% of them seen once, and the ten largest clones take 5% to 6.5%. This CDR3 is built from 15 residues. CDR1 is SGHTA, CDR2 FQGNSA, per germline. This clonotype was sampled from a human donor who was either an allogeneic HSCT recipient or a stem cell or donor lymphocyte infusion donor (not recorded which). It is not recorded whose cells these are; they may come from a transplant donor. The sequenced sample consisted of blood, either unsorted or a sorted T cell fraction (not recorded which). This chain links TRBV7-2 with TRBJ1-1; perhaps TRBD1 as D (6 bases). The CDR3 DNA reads TGTGCCAGCAGTTTAGGGGGGGGGCTGAACACTGAAGCTTTCTTT. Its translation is CASSLGGGLNTEAFF.